The text below deals with one T cell receptor beta chain. The data derive from a study of control samples from healthy donors and cancer patients. Libraries were prepared by immunoSEQ multiplex PCR; TCRdb keeps only in-frame clonotypes and omits some of them. The table shows 200,000 to 250,000 clones, with about 93% occurring only once. This CDR3 has 13 residues. CDR1 SGHRS and CDR2 YFSETQ come from the germline V gene. With 4 bases removed from V and 6 bases from J, the gap between germline ends came to 13 bases. Sequencing input: blood. The chain uses TRBV5-1 and TRBJ1-2; TRBD1 might be the D (5 bases). The source of this sequence is a man aged 45-65 years in good health. CDR3 region: CASSLGTDDGYTF. The DNA of the CDR3 is TGCGCCAGCAGCCTCGGGACGGACGATGGCTACACCTTC.